Sequencing of this T cell receptor beta chain was carried out in a study of PD-L1 blockade in urothelial cancer. Profiled with immunoSEQ multiplex PCR; TCRdb holds only in-frame clones, not every one. Here the sample spans 70,000 or so clones, 85% to 90% being singletons. The CDR3 covers 15 residues. V was pared by 4 bases and J by 6 bases, with 7 bases of the junction left unmatched. The germline V gene has CDR1 SGHNT and CDR2 YYREEE (reference sequence). The chain is built from TRBV5-4 and TRBJ2-2; 9 bases line up with TRBD2. The TCR comes from a man in his sixties with urothelial cancer. This specimen consisted of PBMCs, obtained around atezolizumab (anti-PD-L1) treatment. CDR3 nucleotides: TGTGCCAGCAGCCCGGGGACTAGCCGCGCCGGGGAGCTGTTTTTT. Translated, it gives CASSPGTSRAGELFF.